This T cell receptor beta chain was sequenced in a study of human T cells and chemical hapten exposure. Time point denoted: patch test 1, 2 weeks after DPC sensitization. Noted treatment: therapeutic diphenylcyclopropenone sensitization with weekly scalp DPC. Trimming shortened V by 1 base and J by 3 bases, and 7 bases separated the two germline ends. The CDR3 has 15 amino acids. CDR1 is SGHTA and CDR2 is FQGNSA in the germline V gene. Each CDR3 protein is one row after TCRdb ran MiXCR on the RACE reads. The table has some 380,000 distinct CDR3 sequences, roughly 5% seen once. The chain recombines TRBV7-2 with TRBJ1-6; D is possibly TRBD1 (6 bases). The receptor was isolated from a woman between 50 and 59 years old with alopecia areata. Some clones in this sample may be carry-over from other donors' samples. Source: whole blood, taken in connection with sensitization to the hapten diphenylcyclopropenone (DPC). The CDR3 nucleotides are TGTGCCAGCAGCTTAGACAGGGTCTATAATTCACCCCTCCACTTT. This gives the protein CASSLDRVYNSPLHF.